A single sample is the source of the 27 T cell receptor beta chains below, sequenced in a study of cytomegalovirus exposure and HLA in healthy donors. With 60 Vbeta and 13 Jbeta primers, the PCR was carried out. Data came from immunoSEQ multiplex PCR; TCRdb stores just in-frame clones and leaves some out. Of 150,000 to 200,000 clones in the sample, 82% are singletons; the top ten hold roughly 0.8%. Sequencing was carried out using PBMCs. These receptors were taken from a woman under 30 in good health and CMV-seronegative.

The chain carries TRBV5-4 and TRBJ1-1, with D unclear. In germline, CDR1 is SGHNT, CDR2 YYREEE (reference sequence). The CDR3 sequence is 14 residues long. Between the trimmed V and J ends, which lost 0 bases and 4 bases, there was a span of 10 bases. In DNA form, the CDR3 reads TGTGCCAGCAGCTTGGATCCGGTCGTCACTGAAGCTTTCTTT. It is translated as CASSLDPVVTEAFF.

Notes on this clone: The junction and the germline gene differ at one end; a read error may be behind it. Other DNA sequences in the same sample also yield this CDR3. The chain uses TRBV7-9 and TRBJ2-7; weak D call: TRBD2 (5 bases). The CDR3 consists of 11 residues. Germline CDR1 SEHNR, CDR2 FQNEAQ (reference sequence). CDR3 coding DNA: TGCGCCATCAACCGGGGTCCCGAGCAGTACTTC. It encodes CAINRGPEQYF.

The J gene is TRBJ2-5, the V gene TRBV6-5; 10 bases map to TRBD2. V shed 8 bases and J 4 bases; nucleotides not matched to a gene: 7. CDR3 length: 14 amino acids. The germline V gene encodes CDR1 MNHEY and CDR2 SVGAGI. CDR3 in amino acids: CASVSGRAGETQYF. In nucleotides, the CDR3 is TGTGCCAGCGTCAGCGGGAGGGCCGGAGAGACCCAGTACTTC.

This clone was observed a few times. The chain links TRBV28 to TRBJ2-5; tentatively, D is TRBD1 (5 bases). Germline V CDR1 and CDR2: MDHEN, SYDVKM. Trimming shortened V by 10 bases and J by 0 bases, and 33 bases separated the two germline ends. This CDR3 comprises 20 residues. The chain's CDR3 is CATQRPGRHPTAEYQETQYF. CDR3 in DNA: TGTGCCACCCAACGCCCCGGTCGGCACCCGACAGCAGAGTACCAAGAGACCCAGTACTTC.

This chain uses TRBV6-5 with TRBJ1-2; maybe TRBD1 (5 bases). The V and J ends lost 0 bases and 8 bases respectively, with 10 bases between them. The CDR3 totals 13 residues. Per germline, CDR1 MNHEY and CDR2 SVGAGI. The CDR3 nucleotides read TGTGCCAGCAGTTACTCAGCCGGGGGGGGCTACACCTTC. Amino acid sequence: CASSYSAGGGYTF.

This chain joins TRBV18 and TRBJ1-4, with 11 bases matching TRBD1. Germline loops: CDR1 KGHSH, CDR2 LQKENI. This CDR3 has 15 residues. The V and J ends lost 4 bases and 2 bases, in that order; junction bases with no gene match: 0. CDR3 coding DNA: TGTGCCAGCTCACGGGACAGGGGGACTAATGAAAAACTGTTTTTT. It yields the protein CASSRDRGTNEKLFF.

The V and J genes are TRBV5-6 and TRBJ2-5; a possible D gene is TRBD2 (7 bases). The CDR3 length is 14 residues. Looked up from germline, CDR1 is SGHDT and CDR2 is YYEEEE. The germline V and J ends were trimmed by 5 bases and 2 bases, with 13 bases remaining between them. The chain's CDR3 is CASSGGAGQETQYF. The DNA of the CDR3 is TGTGCCAGCAGTGGGGGGGCGGGTCAAGAGACCCAGTACTTC.

The chain recombines TRBV27 with TRBJ2-3, with 7 bases lining up with TRBD1. This CDR3 has 13 residues. The V gene's germline CDR1 is MNHEY and CDR2 SMNVEV (reference sequence). V shed 7 bases, J shed 4 bases, and the junction held 5 bases outside the gene matches. The DNA for the CDR3 is TGTGCCAGCACCACCACAGGGGCAGATACGCAGTATTTT. Its translation is CASTTTGADTQYF.

This rearrangement joins TRBV18 to TRBJ1-3; no clear D. There are 17 residues in the CDR3. Germline assignment: CDR1 KGHSH and CDR2 LQKENI. V lost 5 bases and J lost 0, with 17 bases in between. The CDR3 loop is CASSGLEILDSGNTIYF. CDR3 sequence (DNA): TGTGCCAGCTCAGGTTTGGAGATTTTGGACTCTGGAAACACCATATATTTT.

The CDR3 region is CASSLSLAGEYEQYF. CDR3 nucleotides: TGTGCCAGCAGTTTAAGTCTAGCGGGAGAGTACGAGCAGTACTTC. V gene TRBV27 combines with J gene TRBJ2-7; 10 bases map to TRBD2. The germline CDR1 and CDR2 sequences are MNHEY and SMNVEV (reference sequence). This CDR3 contains 15 residues. V trimming: 2 bases; J trimming: 4 bases; junction bases outside the gene matches: 5.

The V call is TRBV6-1, the J call TRBJ2-3; D might be TRBD2 (6 bases). The CDR3 covers 15 residues. The germline V gene encodes CDR1 MNHNS and CDR2 SASEGT. The ends were cut back, 4 bases at V and 1 base at J, with 12 bases in the middle. In nucleotides, the CDR3 is TGTGCCAGCAGTGTCCGGGACTGGGGCACAGATACGCAGTATTTT. This gives the protein CASSVRDWGTDTQYF.

This clone was seen only a few times. The chain carries TRBV5-6 and TRBJ1-1; 9 positions agree with TRBD1. V lost 5 bases and J lost 8; bases outside the gene matches: 7. CDR3 length: 13 residues. Germline values: CDR1 SGHDT, CDR2 YYEEEE. The CDR3 loop is CASSFTGGREAFF. CDR3 DNA sequence: TGTGCCAGCAGTTTCACAGGGGGCAGAGAAGCTTTCTTT. The full variable domain, its missing parts supplied by reference TRBV5-6 and TRBJ1-1, is DAGVTQSPTHLIKTRGQQVTLRCSPKSGHDTVSWYQQALGQGPQFIFQYYEEEERQRGNFPDRFSGHQFPNYSSELNVNALLLGDSALYLCASSFTGGREAFFGQGTRLTVV.

The chain joins TRBV6-1 to TRBJ1-5; D gene unclear. Trimming shortened V by 1 base and J by 6 bases, and 10 bases separated the two germline ends. The germline CDR1 and CDR2 sequences are MNHNS and SASEGT. The CDR3 covers 14 residues. CDR3 in amino acids: CASSEGQYTQPQHF. The CDR3 DNA follows: TGTGCCAGCAGTGAAGGGCAGTATACTCAGCCCCAGCATTTT.

The count of this clone is one. This sequence joins TRBV9 and TRBJ1-2; 8 nucleotides align to TRBD1. CDR1 is SGDLS and CDR2 is YYNGEE in the germline V gene. The CDR3 contains 14 residues. Germline trimming cut 0 bases from V and 4 bases from J; bases unmatched to any gene: 2. The DNA of the CDR3 is TGTGCCAGCAGCGTAGGAGACAGGGGCTATGGCTACACCTTC. It yields the protein CASSVGDRGYGYTF.

This sequence joins TRBV2 and TRBJ2-5, with 9 bases lining up with TRBD2. Germline CDR1 is SNHLY and CDR2 is FYNNEI. The CDR3 totals 14 residues. With V trimmed by 3 bases and J by 4 bases, 3 bases remained unmatched. CDR3 residues: CASSDPTSGETQYF. The DNA of the CDR3 is TGTGCCAGCAGTGACCCGACTAGCGGAGAGACCCAGTACTTC.

The V gene is TRBV29-1, the J gene TRBJ2-2; D is possibly TRBD2 (5 bases). Per the germline V gene, CDR1 is SQVTM and CDR2 is ANQGSEA. This CDR3 is built from 13 residues. V lost 4 bases and J 5 bases, leaving 11 bases between the germline ends. This chain's CDR3 is CSVVGPGTGELFF. The CDR3 DNA follows: TGCAGCGTTGTAGGCCCGGGAACCGGGGAGCTGTTTTTT.

V is TRBV28 and J is TRBJ2-6, with D uncertain. The germline V gene has CDR1 MDHEN and CDR2 SYDVKM. CDR3 size: 15 residues. Between the trimmed V and J ends, which lost 4 bases and 4 bases, there was a span of 11 bases. The CDR3 spells CASSSRGSGANVLTF. Here the CDR3 DNA reads TGTGCCAGCAGTTCCAGAGGCTCCGGGGCCAACGTCCTGACTTTC.

The rearrangement links TRBV6-1 to TRBJ2-7; D remains ambiguous. The V gene's germline CDR1 is MNHNS and CDR2 SASEGT. The CDR3 is 15 amino acids. Trimming removed 1 base from V and 4 bases from J, with 14 bases in between. The CDR3 sequence: CASSEVLFSVYEQYF. Here the CDR3 DNA reads TGTGCCAGCAGTGAAGTCCTATTCTCGGTTTACGAGCAGTACTTC.

A single count supports this clone. The chain recombines TRBV15 with TRBJ1-1; D is possibly TRBD1 (5 bases). Trimming shortened V by 2 bases and J by 5 bases, and 9 bases separated the two germline ends. The length of the CDR3 is 13 residues. The germline gives CDR1 LNHNV, CDR2 YYDKDF (reference sequence). The CDR3 DNA sequence: TGTGCCACCAGCAGAAGGGGAGGTACTGAAGCTTTCTTT. This encodes CATSRRGGTEAFF.

The V call is TRBV5-1, the J call TRBJ1-6; D not resolved. Trimming shortened V by 0 bases and J by 8 bases, and 12 bases separated the two germline ends. CDR3 length equals 15 residues. CDR1 SGHRS and CDR2 YFSETQ come from the germline V gene. CDR3 residues: CASSLAGGQDSPLHF. For the CDR3, the DNA is TGCGCCAGCAGCTTGGCCGGAGGGCAGGATTCACCCCTCCACTTT.

The chain combines TRBV2 with TRBJ2-3, with 10 bases fitting TRBD2. Germline trimming cut 6 bases from V and 1 base from J; bases unmatched to any gene: 1. CDR3 length: 14 amino acids. Germline-derived CDR1 and CDR2 are SNHLY and FYNNEI. CDR3 sequence: CASSGTSGTDTQYF. The CDR3 bases are TGTGCCAGCAGCGGGACTAGCGGCACAGATACGCAGTATTTT.

This clone was detected only once. The chain employs TRBV18 and TRBJ1-5, with D possibly TRBD1 on 6 matching bases. Germline-derived CDR1 and CDR2 are KGHSH and LQKENI. The CDR3 is 15 residues long. V lost 4 bases and J 0 bases, leaving 10 bases between the germline ends. This CDR3 is CASSQTGDSNQPQHF. CDR3 bases: TGTGCCAGCTCACAGACAGGTGATAGCAATCAGCCCCAGCATTTT.

The chain joins TRBV6-5 to TRBJ1-2; no clear D. Germline V gives CDR1 MNHEY, CDR2 SVGAGI. The CDR3 is 15 residues long. The V end lost 2 bases, the J end lost 5 bases, and 15 bases lay between the germline ends. For the CDR3, the DNA is TGTGCCAGCAGTTACGGCCGCGCTAACGGGTATGGCTACACCTTC. This codes for CASSYGRANGYGYTF.

Notes on this clone: Other DNA sequences in this sample translate to the same CDR3. The J gene is TRBJ1-1, the V gene TRBV7-9; 8 bases map to TRBD1. The V and J ends lost 2 bases and 1 base, in that order; junction bases with no gene match: 0. Per the germline V gene, CDR1 is SEHNR and CDR2 is FQNEAQ (reference sequence). This CDR3 is 14 amino acids long. CDR3 DNA: TGTGCCAGCAGCTTACAGGGGGCGAACACTGAAGCTTTCTTT. Protein: CASSLQGANTEAFF.

The V call is TRBV19, the J call TRBJ2-5; D gene uncertain. The DNA end lines up better with TRBJ2-7; the J call may be wrong. The germline CDR1 and CDR2 sequences are LNHDA and SQIVND (reference sequence). The CDR3 length is 14 residues. The CDR3 DNA sequence: TGTGCCACCTCCGTGACACCGAGCTCCTACGAGCAGTACTTC. Translation gives CATSVTPSSYEQYF.

The J gene is TRBJ2-3, the V gene TRBV2; 8 bases line up with TRBD2. Germline V gene data show CDR1 as SNHLY and CDR2 as FYNNEI. Trimming at V came to 5 bases and at J to 4 bases, leaving 11 bases not matched to a gene. The length of the CDR3 is 16 residues. CDR3 sequence reads: CASSFRIAGSADTQYF. CDR3 nucleotide sequence: TGTGCCAGCAGTTTTCGGATAGCGGGGAGCGCAGATACGCAGTATTTT.

The V call is TRBV7-9, the J call TRBJ2-5; weak D call: TRBD2 (6 bases). With the DNA end fitting TRBJ2-7 better, the J assignment may be wrong. This CDR3 has 14 amino acids. In germline, CDR1 is SEHNR, CDR2 FQNEAQ (reference sequence). CDR3 loop: CASSDGTSSYEQYF. The CDR3 DNA is TGTGCCAGCAGCGATGGGACTTCCTCCTACGAGCAGTACTTC.